The T cell receptor (beta chain) described here comes from a study of shared clonotypes between healthy human individuals. Study-wide results and caveats: Between several donors, naive CD4 clonotypes were shared at a level of approximately 5%.

Only Caucasian adults living in Nashville, Tennessee served as donors. CD45RA-negative memory and CD45RA+ naive subsets were split from the CD4+ cells. About this clone itself: Its antigen is as yet unknown.

Original analysis: ImmunoSEQ junction-only sequences lacked quality scores, so their filtering differed. The method was immunoSEQ multiplex PCR; TCRdb's version includes in-frame clones alone and lacks a portion of them. Clonal size and the V and J genes are those of that table, whereas D and trimming came from the DNA. The sample includes 400,000 to 600,000 clones, approximately 95% of them seen just once. Germline lookup yields CDR1 SEHNR and CDR2 FQNEAQ (reference sequence). There are 10 residues in the CDR3. Sequenced input: naive CD4+ T cells sorted from blood. Subset indicated: CD45RA+ positively selected. The receptor's source is a woman in her 30s in good health. The chain couples TRBV7-9 to TRBJ2-5; no clear D gene. The last part of the DNA fits TRBJ2-7 better; the J call may be wrong. As DNA, the CDR3 is TGTGCCAGCAGCGAACACGAGCAGTACTTC. This translates into CASSEHEQYF.